The 30 T cell receptor beta chains listed next were all sequenced from one sample in a study of T cells in Graves' hyperthyroidism and ophthalmopathy. Using RNA transcripts as the source, TCR beta CDR3 regions were amplified. Using the HTBI primer set, a first-round RT-PCR was run on the TCR CDR3. TCRdb called the multiplex PCR reads again in MiXCR, with one record for every CDR3 protein. This sample yields 350,000 to 400,000 distinct CDR3 sequences, of which 15% to 20% are seen a single time; around 3.4% belongs to the top ten. Source material: blood. Receptors originate from a woman in her late teens or twenties with Graves' hyperthyroidism.

This clonotype was counted at least ten times. The rearrangement uses TRBV28 and TRBJ2-7, with 8 bases that match TRBD1. The germline CDR1 and CDR2 sequences are MDHEN and SYDVKM. V was clipped by 5 bases and J by 3 bases; unmatched bases: 6. The CDR3 loop spans 14 amino acids. The CDR3 sequence: CASSRQGAFYEQYF. The DNA of the CDR3 is TGTGCCAGCAGTAGGCAGGGGGCCTTCTACGAGCAGTACTTC.

This clonotype came up many times. The rearrangement links TRBV6-7 to TRBJ2-7; 10 nucleotides line up with TRBD1. TRBV6-7 is identified as an open reading frame with a role that is uncertain. V shed 9 bases and J 7 bases; nucleotides not matched to a gene: 0. This CDR3 is built from 10 residues. The CDR3 region is CARDRGEQYF. In nucleotides, the CDR3 is TGTGCCAGGGACAGGGGGGAGCAGTACTTC.

This clonotype was picked up many times. The chain employs TRBV12-3 or TRBV12-4 and TRBJ1-5, with unresolved D. Trimming removed 2 bases from V and 2 bases from J, with 10 bases in between. This CDR3 comprises 15 residues. The CDR3 sequence: CASSLMGTGNQPQHF. The CDR3 region has the DNA TGTGCCAGCAGTTTAATGGGTACCGGCAATCAGCCCCAGCATTTT.

This clonotype was seen repeatedly, ten times or more. The chain recombines TRBV6-1 with TRBJ1-3; D is uncertain. V was clipped by 7 bases and J by 0 bases, with 10 bases between them. Germline loops: CDR1 MNHNS, CDR2 SASEGT. CDR3 length equals 14 residues. This CDR3 reads CASMAYRSGNTIYF. The CDR3 DNA sequence: TGTGCCAGCATGGCATATCGCTCTGGAAACACCATATATTTT.

This clonotype was recorded at least ten times. CDR3 protein: CSAPEAGNYGYTF. DNA of the CDR3: TGCAGTGCCCCCGAGGCAGGGAACTATGGCTACACCTTC. The chain uses TRBV20-1 and TRBJ1-2, with D perhaps matching TRBD1 (5 bases). The V gene's germline CDR1 is DFQATT and CDR2 SNEGSKA (reference sequence). Trimming shortened V by 6 bases and J by 2 bases, and 13 bases separated the two germline ends. This CDR3 contains 13 residues.

This clonotype was counted at least ten times. The genes are TRBV27 and TRBJ2-7, with 7 positions matching TRBD1. This CDR3 spans 16 amino acids. V shed 2 bases and J 0 bases; nucleotides not matched to a gene: 7. From germline, CDR1 is MNHEY and CDR2 SMNVEV (reference sequence). CDR3 DNA: TGTGCCAGCAGTTTAACAGGGGCCCCCCTCTCCTACGAGCAGTACTTC. It translates to CASSLTGAPLSYEQYF.

This clonotype was detected only a few times. V and J are TRBV18 and TRBJ1-6; a weak D match, TRBD1 (5 bases). The CDR3 loop spans 13 amino acids. Germline CDR1 is KGHSH and CDR2 is LQKENI. CDR3 coding DNA: TGTGCTACGCGAGAAAATCAGGGCTCACCCCTCCACTTT. Translating gives CATRENQGSPLHF.

The chain carries TRBV24-1 and TRBJ1-6; possibly TRBD1 for D (5 bases). The CDR3 consists of 14 residues. V shed 3 bases and J shed 10 bases, with 12 bases lying between them. Per germline, CDR1 KGHDR and CDR2 SFDVKD. CDR3 amino acids: CATSDTTAPSPLHF. DNA of the CDR3: TGTGCCACCAGTGATACGACAGCCCCGTCACCCCTCCACTTT.

Many counts were recorded for this clonotype. The rearrangement uses TRBV20-1 and TRBJ2-3; D not certain. CDR1 DFQATT and CDR2 SNEGSKA come from the germline V gene (reference sequence). The CDR3 totals 15 residues. Trimming stripped 0 bases from V and 4 bases from J, with 14 bases between. CDR3 sequence (DNA): TGCAGTGCTAGAGATCTAAGTGGTTGGGCAGATACGCAGTATTTT. It specifies CSARDLSGWADTQYF.

This clonotype has a count of ten or more. This chain connects TRBV28 to TRBJ2-5; TRBD1 or TRBD2 may be the D gene (7 bases each). The CDR3 extends over 13 amino acids. CDR1 is MDHEN and CDR2 is SYDVKM in the germline V gene. The ends were cut back, 6 bases at V and 5 bases at J, with 13 bases in the middle. Written as DNA, the CDR3 is TGTGCCAGCAGCAGGGGGGGGCCGGAGACCCAGTACTTC. This codes for CASSRGGPETQYF.

In this sample, this clonotype turned up many times. This chain uses TRBV5-1 with TRBJ2-5, with TRBD1 identical over 7 bases. The CDR3 spans 14 residues. The germline V gene has CDR1 SGHRS and CDR2 YFSETQ. J was trimmed by 1 base and V by 4 bases; bases with no gene match: 4. This chain's CDR3 is CASSTGQAQETQYF. The CDR3 DNA reads TGCGCCAGCAGCACTGGACAGGCCCAAGAGACCCAGTACTTC.

This clonotype was counted at least ten times. The V call is TRBV29-1, the J call TRBJ1-2; TRBD1 matches at 8 bases. This CDR3 is built from 13 residues. J was trimmed by 4 bases and V by 6 bases; bases with no gene match: 7. Looked up from germline, CDR1 is SQVTM and CDR2 is ANQGSEA. The CDR3 loop is CSVLRQGSYGYTF. The CDR3 DNA reads as TGCAGCGTACTAAGACAGGGGAGCTATGGCTACACCTTC.

This rearrangement joins TRBV5-1 to TRBJ1-2; possible D gene TRBD1, 6 bases. With 4 bases removed from V and 2 bases from J, the gap between germline ends came to 12 bases. This CDR3 is 14 amino acids long. Germline V lookup: CDR1 SGHRS, CDR2 YFSETQ. The CDR3 bases are TGCGCCAGCAGCCCGGGACAAAAAAACTATGGCTACACCTTC. It yields the protein CASSPGQKNYGYTF.

The chain carries TRBV20-1 and TRBJ2-7; D is unclear. V lost 0 bases, J lost 0 bases, and 12 bases lay in between. The CDR3 extends over 15 amino acids. Germline assignment: CDR1 DFQATT and CDR2 SNEGSKA (reference sequence). The CDR3 DNA reads as TGCAGTGCTAGAGATTTTAGTCGCACCTCCTACGAGCAGTACTTC. Translation: CSARDFSRTSYEQYF.

This clonotype was seen ten or more times. This chain joins TRBV7-9 and TRBJ2-5; 7 bases agree with TRBD2. Trimming took 5 bases from V and 5 from J; bases not matched to a gene: 5. CDR1 is SEHNR, CDR2 FQNEAQ, per germline (reference sequence). The CDR3 consists of 13 residues. The CDR3 DNA reads as TGTGCCAGCAGCCCGATCGGGAGGGAGACCCAGTACTTC. It yields the protein CASSPIGRETQYF.

This clonotype has ten or more counts. The germline gene is not matched at one end of the junction; a read error may be the cause. The chain employs TRBV12-3 or TRBV12-4 and TRBJ2-4, with TRBD2 identical over 8 bases. This CDR3 spans 14 amino acids. The CDR3 sequence: CASSPGGARNIKYF. In DNA, the CDR3 is TGTGCCAGCAGCCCGGGGGGGGCTAGAAACATTAAGTACTTC.

This clonotype was seen a few times. The CDR3 DNA sequence: TGTGCCAGCACCCGGGACAGACTGATCACCGGGGAGCTGTTTTTT. It yields the protein CASTRDRLITGELFF. The rearrangement uses TRBV6-1 and TRBJ2-2; 7 bases map to TRBD1. V was clipped by 7 bases and J by 4 bases; unmatched bases: 9. The CDR3 sequence is 15 residues long. The germline V gene encodes CDR1 MNHNS and CDR2 SASEGT.

Ten or more counts support this clonotype. CDR3 amino acids: CAIKAGGGSEAFF. CDR3 nucleotide sequence: TGTGCCATCAAAGCAGGAGGGGGCAGTGAAGCTTTCTTT. The J gene is TRBJ1-1, the V gene TRBV10-3; TRBD1 matches at 7 bases. Germline V gene lookup returns CDR1 ENHRY and CDR2 SYGVKD. J was trimmed by 7 bases and V by 7 bases; bases with no gene match: 9. This CDR3 is built from 13 residues.

The table lists this clonotype with many counts. The rearrangement joins TRBV4-1 to TRBJ1-1; D gene uncertain. CDR1 MGHRA and CDR2 YSYEKL come from the germline V gene. The CDR3 totals 14 residues. V lost 0 bases and J 0 bases, leaving 5 bases between the germline ends. The CDR3 DNA follows: TGCGCCAGCAGCCAAGACAGAGTGAACACTGAAGCTTTCTTT. It encodes CASSQDRVNTEAFF.

Many counts were recorded for this clonotype. V gene TRBV2 combines with J gene TRBJ2-7; TRBD2 matches at 8 bases. The CDR3 sequence is 14 residues long. V trimming: 4 bases; J trimming: 4 bases; junction bases outside the gene matches: 6. Germline V gene lookup returns CDR1 SNHLY and CDR2 FYNNEI. CDR3 sequence (DNA): TGTGCCAGCAGTGTGAACGGGGGGGAATACGAGCAGTACTTC. Translation gives CASSVNGGEYEQYF.

Many counts were recorded for this clonotype. The chain uses TRBV7-8 and TRBJ1-5, with D possibly TRBD1 on 6 matching bases. The CDR3 spans 15 residues. Trimming pared 5 bases from V and 4 bases from J, leaving 15 bases between. Germline CDR1 is SGHVS and CDR2 is FQNEAQ. CDR3 amino acids: CASSPGRTGNQPQHF. CDR3 DNA sequence: TGTGCCAGCAGCCCCGGTCGTACAGGGAATCAGCCCCAGCATTTT. The full variable domain, completed using reference TRBV7-8 and TRBJ1-5, is GAGVSQSPRYKVAKRGQDVALRCDPISGHVSLFWYQQALGQGPEFLTYFQNEAQLDKSGLPSDRFFAERPEGSVSTLKIQRTQQEDSAVYLCASSPGRTGNQPQHFGDGTRLSIL.

This clonotype was counted ten times or more. Relative to the germline gene, one junction end is altered; a read error may explain this. The rearrangement links TRBV7-8 to TRBJ1-1; tentatively, D is TRBD1 (5 bases). Germline V gives CDR1 SGHVS, CDR2 FQNEAQ. CDR3 size: 12 residues. CDR3 sequence reads: CASSLALLPTVF. The DNA for the CDR3 is TGTGCCAGCAGCTTAGCGCTATTACCGACAGTCTTT.

In this sample, this clonotype turned up many times. The chain employs TRBV12-3 or TRBV12-4 and TRBJ1-2; D is possibly TRBD1 (5 bases). The V and J ends lost 3 bases and 3 bases respectively, with 14 bases between them. This CDR3 has 15 amino acids. The CDR3 DNA reads as TGTGCCAGCAGTTTGCAGGGATCGGGGTACTATGGCTACACCTTC. Translating it yields CASSLQGSGYYGYTF.

This clonotype has at least ten counts. The chain is built from TRBV4-1 and TRBJ2-7; TRBD2 is a possible D gene (6 bases). This CDR3 region has 14 residues. Germline assignment: CDR1 MGHRA and CDR2 YSYEKL. V was cut by 5 bases and J by 4 bases, with 15 bases left in between. The CDR3 spells CASSSASGEYEQYF. The CDR3 DNA follows: TGCGCCAGCAGCTCTGCCTCGGGGGAGTACGAGCAGTACTTC.

This clonotype was detected a few times. V is TRBV2 and J is TRBJ2-2; tentatively, D is TRBD1 (6 bases). V lost 8 bases to trimming and J lost 3 bases, with 13 bases between them. The V gene's germline CDR1 is SNHLY and CDR2 FYNNEI. There are 14 residues in the CDR3. As DNA, the CDR3 is TGTGCCAGCTACCGGGACAAACACACCGGGGAGCTGTTTTTT. Translated, it gives CASYRDKHTGELFF.

This clonotype was counted a few times. This chain links TRBV10-3 with TRBJ1-5; D not resolved. V was trimmed by 7 bases and J by 4 bases, leaving 11 bases between them. Per the germline V gene, CDR1 is ENHRY and CDR2 is SYGVKD. The CDR3 runs 13 residues. In DNA form, the CDR3 reads TGTGCCATCAACCCCGACCCTAATCAGCCCCAGCATTTT. This sequence encodes CAINPDPNQPQHF.

In this sample, this clonotype turned up many times. V usage is TRBV20-1 and J usage is TRBJ2-7; tentatively, D is TRBD1 or TRBD2 (5 bases each). Germline lookup yields CDR1 DFQATT and CDR2 SNEGSKA (reference sequence). CDR3 length: 15 residues. V was shortened by 0 bases and J by 0 bases, with 12 bases between the two germline ends. CDR3: CSARDDGGFSYEQYF. The CDR3 coding sequence is TGCAGTGCTAGAGATGATGGGGGTTTCTCCTACGAGCAGTACTTC.

This clonotype was counted at least ten times. V is TRBV3-1 and J is TRBJ1-5; TRBD1 matches at 8 bases. Germline-derived CDR1 and CDR2 are LGHDT and YNNKEL (reference sequence). CDR3 length: 15 amino acids. Trimming cost V 3 bases and J 2 bases; bases outside gene matches: 3. This CDR3 reads CASSHDRGGNQPQHF. CDR3 nucleotides: TGTGCCAGCAGCCACGACAGGGGTGGCAATCAGCCCCAGCATTTT.

This clonotype was observed a single time. The J gene is TRBJ1-5, the V gene TRBV7-8; TRBD1 might be the D (6 bases). Per the germline V gene, CDR1 is SGHVS and CDR2 is FQNEAQ. This CDR3 is 16 amino acids long. Trimming pared 4 bases from V and 5 bases from J, leaving 18 bases between. CDR3 in DNA: TGTGCCAGCAGCTACTTACAGGGACTAGAAGATCAGCCCCAGCATTTT. Translation: CASSYLQGLEDQPQHF.

This clonotype has ten or more counts. This chain links TRBV6-5 with TRBJ2-7; 8 nucleotides align to TRBD2. Germline lookup yields CDR1 MNHEY and CDR2 SVGAGI. The CDR3 contains 13 residues. The V and J ends lost 4 bases and 7 bases, in that order; junction bases with no gene match: 6. CDR3 residues: CASSWRGDGEQYF. For the CDR3, the DNA is TGTGCCAGCAGTTGGCGGGGGGACGGGGAGCAGTACTTC.